This record covers a single T cell receptor (beta chain). Its recognized antigen is unknown. Per-nucleotide qualities are absent, and no much larger clonotype sits a single base away. The sample's time point label, decoded: baseline before first vaccination. Samples from vaccinated people were obtained from the UK trials COV001 and COV002, which included a single-blind randomized controlled phase 2/3 trial of AZD1222 (ChAdOx1 nCoV-19) in healthy adults. For TCRbeta chain sequencing, PBMC samples from trial participants were taken at day 0 and at day 28 after the second dose. The data belong to a study of T cell responses to AZD1222 COVID-19 vaccine (dated by TCRdb to the early 2020s). With respect to the entire study: Because spike-specific TCR depth and breadth did not differ between the two schedules, AZD1222 recipients who got a second dose at roughly 4 weeks were pooled with those who got a second dose at roughly 12 weeks. Enrollment into the trials was organized by age into subgroups of 18-55, 56-69 and 70-plus years, and those subgroups contained roughly 150, 30 and 60 TCR-sequenced participants, respectively. A total of just over 230 trial participants underwent TCR sequencing, of whom approximately 200 had received two doses of AZD1222 and around 25 had received two doses of the MenACWY control vaccine. Study-wide findings and limitations: After two AZD1222 doses, both the breadth and the depth of spike-specific TCRs were significantly higher than at day 0 and than in MenACWY recipients. CD4 TCRs associated with the vaccine covered the entire spike protein, and the dominant responses were in regions 160-218 and 743-854. Reportedly, close to half of the unique spike-specific TCRs recognized epitopes lying outside the regions that are mutated in the B.1.351 and B.1.1.7 variants. The 56-69-year group was small, and its depth increase did not reach significance, likely because of low power. Participants were mostly white British, with more females than males. The authors suggested clonal diversity may have been underestimated. Conclusions about previously exposed vaccinees are limited, since just 5 or 6 AZD1222 recipients were seropositive for SARS-CoV-2 at baseline. No day 14 peak-response samples were available, so repertoires were characterized only after the peak T cell response.

The CDR3 regions of human TCRbeta chains were analyzed by immunosequencing. The paper's processing steps were these. TCRs in the repertoires were matched against a reference library of SARS-CoV-2-specific TCRs that had been generated with the MIRA antigen-specificity platform. Breadth meant the fraction of unique TCRs that were SARS-CoV-2-associated, whereas depth meant the fraction of total T cells that were SARS-CoV-2-associated. Using the MIRA data, every spike-specific TCR was mapped to the spike region that the TCR reacted to and assigned to either a CD4 or a CD8 class. Log10-transformed breadth and depth values were compared by one-way ANOVA with Sidak's multiple comparisons tests. What TCRdb holds here is the immuneACCESS table cut down to in-frame rearrangements. Part of the clones is not present; checked against another copy, under half of the missing clones reflect an unresolved V gene, and the others are unexplained. That table is the source of V, J and clone size, and D and trimming were worked out from the DNA. The sample table records about 130,000 clones; about 90% of these occur just once. The top ten clones comprise 1.9% of the sample.

The sequencing used peripheral blood, collected on day 0 of AZD1222 vaccination. The receptor's source is an adult in good health.

The DNA is as follows: TGTGCCAGCAGCTTGACCCAGGGGGCACACAATGAGCAGTTCTTC. This is translated as CASSLTQGAHNEQFF. Rearrangement joined TRBV5-6 to TRBJ2-1, with 8 junctional bases fitting TRBD1. After removal of 1 base from V and 5 bases from J, the junction retains 5 bases not matched to a gene. From a lookup of the germline V gene, CDR1 and CDR2 are SGHDT and YYEEEE. The CDR3 spans 15 residues, from the cysteine through the phenylalanine. Only the CDR3 part of the read is kept: 45 bases, read in frame from the first base.